These T cell receptor beta chains were read from a single sample in a study of cytomegalovirus exposure and HLA in healthy donors. Sequencing was performed with immunoSEQ multiplex PCR; in TCRdb, only in-frame clones are kept and a portion is missing. Of 150,000 to 200,000 clones in the sample, roughly four fifths were seen once. The material sequenced was PBMCs. The receptors derive from a woman aged 45-59 years in good health and CMV-seropositive. CDR3s include the opening cysteine and the closing phenylalanine or tryptophan. A D gene is named only where the DNA matches it firmly. Size tells how often a clone was seen (once, few, many) or the class of an expanded clone, and some rows leave it out.

TRBJ2-7,-,TRBD2,TRBV29-1,TGCAGCGCCGGACTAGCGGGTAACGAGCAGTACTTC,CSAGLAGNEQYF
TRBJ2-2,-,-,TRBV18,TGTGCCAGCTCACCAAACTCTCTAACGAACACCGGGGAGCTGTTTTTT,CASSPNSLTNTGELFF
TRBJ1-1,-,-,TRBV7-3,TGTGCCAGCAGCCCACAGGTCCTAGTGAGGACTGAAGCTTTCTTT,CASSPQVLVRTEAFF
TRBJ2-1,-,TRBD2,TRBV19,TGTGCCAGTAGTATAGTTACTAGCGGGGGGGCCTACAATGAGCAGTTCTTC,CASSIVTSGGAYNEQFF
TRBJ2-1,once,TRBD2,TRBV19,TGTGCCAGTAGTATAGGGCGGGGGGGCCCAAATGAGCAGTTCTTC,CASSIGRGGPNEQFF
TRBJ2-3,-,TRBD2,TRBV5-1,TGCGCCAGCACCACTAGCGGGGGAGGCACAGATACGCAGTATTTT,CASTTSGGGTDTQYF
TRBJ1-2,-,TRBD1,TRBV15,TGTGCCACCAGCAGAGATCTATCAGGGACAGGGGCAAGTTATGGCTACACCTTC,CATSRDLSGTGASYGYTF
TRBJ2-3,few,-,TRBV2,TGTGCCAGCAGCCTCGACGGGGGGCACACAGATACGCAGTATTTT,CASSLDGGHTDTQYF
TRBJ2-5,-,TRBD2,TRBV29-1,TGCAGCGTAGTGACTAGCGGGGGTGAGACCCAGTACTTC,CSVVTSGGETQYF
TRBJ2-3,few,-,TRBV7-9,TGTGCCAGCAGCCTAACGGGCGGGGGCACAGATACGCAGTATTTT,CASSLTGGGTDTQYF
TRBJ2-1,-,-,TRBV18,TGTGCCAGCTCACCCAGGCGCGACCACAATGAGCAGTTCTTC,CASSPRRDHNEQFF
TRBJ2-7,-,-,TRBV9,TGTGCCAGCAGCCCCCTAGATGGCTACGAGCAGTACTTC,CASSPLDGYEQYF
TRBJ2-7,-,TRBD2,TRBV10-1,TGCGCCAGCTCAACCGGGACTAGCGTGTCGAACGAGCAGTACTTC,CASSTGTSVSNEQYF
TRBJ1-5,-,TRBD1,TRBV27,TGTGCCAGCAAGCCTACAGGGGCCAATCAGCCCCAGCATTTT,CASKPTGANQPQHF
TRBJ2-1,-,TRBD1,TRBV28,TGTGCCAGCAGTCCCACTGGGACAGTCTCCTACAATGAGCAGTTCTTC,CASSPTGTVSYNEQFF
TRBJ2-7,-,TRBD2,TRBV13,TGTGCCAGCAGCCCTTCTAGCGGGCCCTACGAGCAGTACTTC,CASSPSSGPYEQYF
TRBJ2-3,-,TRBD2,TRBV28,TGTGCCAGCAGTTTCCTAGCGGGAGGGTCCGATACGCAGTATTTT,CASSFLAGGSDTQYF
TRBJ1-2,-,-,TRBV9,TGTGCCAGCAGCTCCGCGGGGAGGGGCGGCTATGGCTACACCTTC,CASSSAGRGGYGYTF
TRBJ2-5,-,-,TRBV7-9,TGTGCCAGCAGCTTAGGACTTGGGGGCCGAGAGACCCAGTACTTC,CASSLGLGGRETQYF
TRBJ2-5,-,-,TRBV5-1,TGCGCCAGCAGCCCTACGGGGAGGCCAGAGACCCAGTACTTC,CASSPTGRPETQYF
TRBJ1-2,once,TRBD1,TRBV7-2,TGTGCCAGCAGCTCCGACAGGGGGCGGGGGGGCTACACCTTC,CASSSDRGRGGYTF
TRBJ1-1,-,-,TRBV18,TGTGCCAGCTCACCATGGGCAGGGGACCCTGAAGCTTTCTTT,CASSPWAGDPEAFF
TRBJ1-5,-,-,TRBV2,TGTGCCAGCAGTGCGGGTAGCGGGGGGCGTAATCAGCCCCAGCATTTT,CASSAGSGGRNQPQHF
TRBJ2-7,-,TRBD2,TRBV29-1,TGCAGCGTCGACGGGGGAGCGGGACGAGACGAGCAGTACTTC,CSVDGGAGRDEQYF
TRBJ1-2,-,-,TRBV6-5,TGTGCCAGCAGTTACTCATCATATGGCTACACCTTC,CASSYSSYGYTF
TRBJ2-1,once,-,TRBV19,TGTGCCAGTAGTATTACAGTTTACAATGAGCAGTTCTTC,CASSITVYNEQFF
TRBJ2-7,-,TRBD2,TRBV19,TGTGCCAGTAGTAGGGCGGCTAGCGGCATTTCCTACGAGCAGTACTTC,CASSRAASGISYEQYF
TRBJ1-2,-,-,TRBV5-1,TGCGCCAGCAGACGGGACACCTATGGCTACACCTTC,CASRRDTYGYTF
TRBJ2-7,-,TRBD2,TRBV5-8,TGTGCCAGCAGCCGACTAGCGGGTTTCTCCTACGAGCAGTACTTC,CASSRLAGFSYEQYF
TRBJ2-2,-,-,TRBV28,TGTGCCAGCACTGGGCCCGCCGGGGAGCTGTTTTTT,CASTGPAGELFF
TRBJ1-2,-,-,TRBV6-5,TGTGCCAGCAGACCACCCGGGCAGGGGATATATGGCTACACCTTC,CASRPPGQGIYGYTF
TRBJ1-2,-,TRBD1,TRBV28,TGTGCCAGCAGTTTACCGGACAGGGAAGAATATGGCTACACCTTC,CASSLPDREEYGYTF
TRBJ2-5,-,TRBD2,TRBV10-3,TGTGCCATCAGTCCCACCCCGGGACTAGGAGCGGAGACCCAGTACTTC,CAISPTPGLGAETQYF
TRBJ2-3,-,-,TRBV28,TGTGCCAGCAGTTTAAGGAGGGCGGGGACAGATACGCAGTATTTT,CASSLRRAGTDTQYF
TRBJ2-7,-,TRBD2,TRBV5-6,TGTGCCAGCAACTCAACTAGCGGGAGGAGGGGCGGGTACGAGCAGTACTTC,CASNSTSGRRGGYEQYF
TRBJ2-3,-,TRBD2,TRBV18,TGTGCCAGCTCACAAGGCGGGGGGGACACAGATACGCAGTATTTT,CASSQGGGDTDTQYF
TRBJ2-1,-,TRBD2,TRBV25-1,TGTGCCAGCAGTGTTACAGGGACTAGCGGCAATGAGCAGTTCTTC,CASSVTGTSGNEQFF
TRBJ1-1,-,-,TRBV30,TGTGCCTGGAGTGCTCAGGAAGAGACTGAAGCTTTCTTT,CAWSAQEETEAFF
TRBJ2-4,-,TRBD1,TRBV5-1,TGCGCCAGCAGCTTGGGACAGGGGGCGGCTAACAGTCAGTACTTC,CASSLGQGAANSQYF
TRBJ1-2,-,TRBD1,TRBV19,TGTGCCAGTGGGGACAGGGGGCCAAGCGGCTACACCTTC,CASGDRGPSGYTF
TRBJ2-7,-,TRBD1,TRBV5-4,TGTGCCAGCAGCTTGGGCCAGGGACAGGGCTACGAGCAGTACTTC,CASSLGQGQGYEQYF
TRBJ2-2,-,-,TRBV7-2,TGTGCCAGCAGCTTAGGTCTAGCCGTGACCGGGGAGCTGTTTTTT,CASSLGLAVTGELFF
TRBJ2-2,-,-,TRBV5-1,TGCGCCAGCAGCCCCCGAGGGGGGGACACCGGGGAGCTGTTTTTT,CASSPRGGDTGELFF
TRBJ2-7,-,-,TRBV28,TGTGCCAGCAGGACCGCGGAATTCTACGAGCAGTACTTC,CASRTAEFYEQYF
TRBJ1-2,few,TRBD1,TRBV6-5,TGTGCCAGCAGTTACTCAGACAGGGGGTATGGCTACACCTTC,CASSYSDRGYGYTF
TRBJ2-1,-,TRBD2,TRBV7-7,TGTGCTAGCAGCTTAGCTACGGGGGGATCTAATGAGCAGTTCTTC,CASSLATGGSNEQFF